This T cell receptor (beta chain) came from a study of blood T cell repertoires in COVID-19. Background on the study: PBMCs, B-cell-depleted T cells, or T cells were the source of the cDNA or gDNA that made up the material.

This clone is a singleton in its sample. Per the germline V gene, CDR1 is SQVTM and CDR2 is ANQGSEA. The CDR3 has 12 amino acids. With 1 base removed from V and 5 bases from J, the gap between germline ends came to 8 bases. Here immunoSEQ multiplex PCR was the method, and the copy in TCRdb shows in-frame clones only, minus some. The sample gives some 180,000 clones, around 86% of which show up once; about 7% is in the top ten. The clonotype originates from a man aged 40-50 years with acute or convalescent COVID-19. The sequencing input was peripheral blood. The gene calls are TRBV29-1 and TRBJ1-1; D is ambiguous. CDR3 amino acids: CSVEVGITEAFF. For the CDR3, the DNA is TGCAGCGTTGAAGTCGGGATTACTGAAGCTTTCTTT.